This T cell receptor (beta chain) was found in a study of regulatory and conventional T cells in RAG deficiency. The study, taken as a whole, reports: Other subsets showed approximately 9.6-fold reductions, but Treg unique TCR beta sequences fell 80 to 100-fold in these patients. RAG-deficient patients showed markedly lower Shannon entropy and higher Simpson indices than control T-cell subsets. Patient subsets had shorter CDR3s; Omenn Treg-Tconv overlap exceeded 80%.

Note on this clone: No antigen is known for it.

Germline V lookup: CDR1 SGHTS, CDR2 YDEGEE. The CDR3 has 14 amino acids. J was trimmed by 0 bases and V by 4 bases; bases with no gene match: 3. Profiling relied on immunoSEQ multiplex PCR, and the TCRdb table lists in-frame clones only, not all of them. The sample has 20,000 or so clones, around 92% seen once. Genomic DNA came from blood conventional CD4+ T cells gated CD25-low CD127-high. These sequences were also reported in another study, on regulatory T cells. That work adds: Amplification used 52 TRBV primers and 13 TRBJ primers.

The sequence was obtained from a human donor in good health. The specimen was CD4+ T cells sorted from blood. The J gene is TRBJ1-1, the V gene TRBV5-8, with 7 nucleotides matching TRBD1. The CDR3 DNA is TGTGCCAGCAGCCCGAGGGGGCTGAACACTGAAGCTTTCTTT. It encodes CASSPRGLNTEAFF. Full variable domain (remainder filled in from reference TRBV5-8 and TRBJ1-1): EAGVTQSPTHLIKTRGQQATLRCSPISGHTSVYWYQQALGLGLQFLLWYDEGEERNRGNFPPRFSGRQFPNYSSELNVNALELEDSALYLCASSPRGLNTEAFFGQGTRLTVV.